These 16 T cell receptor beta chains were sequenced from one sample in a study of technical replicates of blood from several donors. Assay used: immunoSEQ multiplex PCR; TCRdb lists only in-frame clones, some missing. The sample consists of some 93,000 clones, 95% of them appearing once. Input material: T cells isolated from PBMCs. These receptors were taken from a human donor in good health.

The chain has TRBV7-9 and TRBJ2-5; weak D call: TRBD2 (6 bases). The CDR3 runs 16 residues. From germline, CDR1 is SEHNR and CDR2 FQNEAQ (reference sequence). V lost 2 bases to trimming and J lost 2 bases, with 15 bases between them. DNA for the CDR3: TGTGCCAGCAGCTTATTACTAGCAGCGGGTCAAGAGACCCAGTACTTC. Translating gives CASSLLLAAGQETQYF.

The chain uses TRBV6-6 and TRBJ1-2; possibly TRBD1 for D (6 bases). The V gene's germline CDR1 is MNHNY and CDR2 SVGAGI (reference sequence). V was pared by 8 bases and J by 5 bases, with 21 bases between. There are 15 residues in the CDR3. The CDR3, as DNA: TGTGCCAGCTCTATAGGGGGAGATCGGGGTTATGGCTACACCTTC. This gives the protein CASSIGGDRGYGYTF.

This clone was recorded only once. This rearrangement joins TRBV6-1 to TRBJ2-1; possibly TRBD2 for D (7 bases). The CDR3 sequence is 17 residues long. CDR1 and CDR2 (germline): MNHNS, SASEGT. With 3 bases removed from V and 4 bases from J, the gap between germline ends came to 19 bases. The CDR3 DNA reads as TGTGCCAGCAGTGATTTGGTCTACAGGGAGGGATACAATGAGCAGTTCTTC. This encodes CASSDLVYREGYNEQFF.

This chain's CDR3 is CASSSDRGVTDTQYF. CDR3 coding DNA: TGTGCCAGCAGCTCCGACAGGGGGGTCACAGATACGCAGTATTTT. The chain links TRBV7-9 to TRBJ2-3; 9 nucleotides line up with TRBD1. There are 15 residues in the CDR3. V was pared by 4 bases and J by 2 bases, with 4 bases of the junction left unmatched. The V gene's germline CDR1 is SEHNR and CDR2 FQNEAQ (reference sequence).

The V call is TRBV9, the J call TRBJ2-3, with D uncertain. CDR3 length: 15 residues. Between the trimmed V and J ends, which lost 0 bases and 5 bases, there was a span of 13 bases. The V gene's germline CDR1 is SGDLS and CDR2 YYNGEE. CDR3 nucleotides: TGTGCCAGCAGCGTAGTTAGCAGCATGGGAGATACGCAGTATTTT. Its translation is CASSVVSSMGDTQYF. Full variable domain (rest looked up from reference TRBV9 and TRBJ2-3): DSGVTQTPKHLITATGQRVTLRCSPRSGDLSVYWYQQSLDQGLQFLIQYYNGEERAKGNILERFSAQQFPDLHSELNLSSLELGDSALYFCASSVVSSMGDTQYFGPGTRLTVL.

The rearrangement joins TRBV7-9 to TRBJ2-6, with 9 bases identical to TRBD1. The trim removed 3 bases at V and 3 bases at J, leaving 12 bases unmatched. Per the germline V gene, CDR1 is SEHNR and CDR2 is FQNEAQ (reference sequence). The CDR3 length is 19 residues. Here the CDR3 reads CASSFQLGQGWGGANVLTF. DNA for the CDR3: TGTGCCAGCAGCTTCCAACTGGGACAGGGATGGGGTGGGGCCAACGTCCTGACTTTC.

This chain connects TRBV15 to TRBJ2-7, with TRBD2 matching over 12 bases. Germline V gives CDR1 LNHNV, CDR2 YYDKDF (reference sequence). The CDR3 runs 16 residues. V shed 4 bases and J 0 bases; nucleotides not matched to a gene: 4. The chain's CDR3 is CATSTSGRANSYEQYF. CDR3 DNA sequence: TGTGCCACCAGCACTAGCGGGAGGGCCAACTCCTACGAGCAGTACTTC.

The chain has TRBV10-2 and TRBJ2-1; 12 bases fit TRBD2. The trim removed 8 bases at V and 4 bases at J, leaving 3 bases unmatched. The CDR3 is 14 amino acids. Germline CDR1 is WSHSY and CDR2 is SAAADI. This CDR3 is CASGLAGGYNEQFF. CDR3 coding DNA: TGCGCCAGCGGGCTAGCGGGGGGGTACAATGAGCAGTTCTTC.

CDR3 bases: TGTGCCAGCAGCCGTGCGGGGGTGGGGGACTATGGCTACACCTTC. Encoded protein: CASSRAGVGDYGYTF. The chain links TRBV5-4 to TRBJ1-2, with TRBD1 as a possible D gene (5 bases). Germline V gives CDR1 SGHNT, CDR2 YYREEE (reference sequence). Trimming left V 4 bases short and J 3 bases short, with 16 bases between. The CDR3 has 15 residues.

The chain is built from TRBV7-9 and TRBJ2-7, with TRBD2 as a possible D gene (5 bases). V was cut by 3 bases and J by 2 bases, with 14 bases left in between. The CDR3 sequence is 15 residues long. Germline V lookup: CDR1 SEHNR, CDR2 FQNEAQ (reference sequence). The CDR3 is CASSFPLSGTYEQYF. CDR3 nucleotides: TGTGCCAGCAGCTTTCCCCTTTCGGGGACCTACGAGCAGTACTTC.

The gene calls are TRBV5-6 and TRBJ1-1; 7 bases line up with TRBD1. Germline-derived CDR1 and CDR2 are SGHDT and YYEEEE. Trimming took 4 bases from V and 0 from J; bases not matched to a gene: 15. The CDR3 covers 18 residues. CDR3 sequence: CASSPTLTGPRMNTEAFF. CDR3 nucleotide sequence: TGTGCCAGCAGCCCTACCTTGACAGGGCCGAGGATGAACACTGAAGCTTTCTTT.

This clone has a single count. The CDR3 coding sequence is TGTGCCTCTACGAGGGAAGGTTTTTACTCTCCTTACAATGAGCAGTTCTTC. It is translated as CASTREGFYSPYNEQFF. This sequence joins TRBV2 and TRBJ2-1, with D perhaps TRBD2 (5 bases). The CDR3 extends over 17 amino acids. The germline CDR1 and CDR2 sequences are SNHLY and FYNNEI. Trimming stripped 11 bases from V and 4 bases from J, with 27 bases between.

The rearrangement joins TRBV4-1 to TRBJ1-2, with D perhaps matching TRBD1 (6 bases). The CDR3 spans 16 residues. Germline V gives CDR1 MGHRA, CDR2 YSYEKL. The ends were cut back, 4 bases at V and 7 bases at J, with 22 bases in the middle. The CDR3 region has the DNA TGCGCCAGCAGCCTGCAGGGGCTAAGGGAAAGCCTTGGCTACACCTTC. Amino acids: CASSLQGLRESLGYTF.

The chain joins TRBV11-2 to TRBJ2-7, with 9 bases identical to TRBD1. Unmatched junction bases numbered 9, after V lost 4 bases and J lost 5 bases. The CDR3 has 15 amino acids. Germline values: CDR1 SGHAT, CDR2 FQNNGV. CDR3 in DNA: TGTGCCAGCAGCTCTTTGACAGGGGGTTGGGACGAGCAGTACTTC. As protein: CASSSLTGGWDEQYF.

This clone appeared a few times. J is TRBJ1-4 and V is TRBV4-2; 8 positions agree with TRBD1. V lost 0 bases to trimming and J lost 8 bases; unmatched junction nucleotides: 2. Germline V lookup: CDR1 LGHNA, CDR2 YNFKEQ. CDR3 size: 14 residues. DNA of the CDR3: TGTGCCAGCAGCCAAGAGACAGGGGAGGAAAAACTGTTTTTT. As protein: CASSQETGEEKLFF.

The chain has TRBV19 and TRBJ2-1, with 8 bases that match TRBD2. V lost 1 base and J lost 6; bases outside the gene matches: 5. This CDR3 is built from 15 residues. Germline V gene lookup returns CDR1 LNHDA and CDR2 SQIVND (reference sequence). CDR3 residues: CASSIGAGDRNEQFF. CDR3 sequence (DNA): TGTGCCAGTAGTATAGGAGCGGGAGATCGCAATGAGCAGTTCTTC. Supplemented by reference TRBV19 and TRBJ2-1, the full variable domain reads DGGITQSPKYLFRKEGQNVTLSCEQNLNHDAMYWYRQDPGQGLRLIYYSQIVNDFQKGDIAEGYSVSREKKESFPLTVTSAQKNPTAFYLCASSIGAGDRNEQFFGPGTRLTVL.